These 17 T cell receptor beta chains came from one sample sequenced in a study of T cells in Graves' hyperthyroidism and ophthalmopathy. From RNA transcripts, TCR beta CDR3 regions were amplified. During a first-round RT-PCR of the TCR CDR3, the HTBI primer set was used. TCRdb ran MiXCR on the multiplex PCR reads and lists one entry per CDR3 protein. The sample contains around 580,000 distinct CDR3 sequences, over 15% of which appear only once. The sequenced material came from blood. The receptors were gathered from a woman younger than 35 with Graves' hyperthyroidism.

Many counts were recorded for this clonotype. The chain is built from TRBV20-1 and TRBJ2-7, with TRBD2 identical over 10 bases. The CDR3 totals 20 residues. Trimming took 0 bases from V and 0 from J; bases not matched to a gene: 17. Germline lookup yields CDR1 DFQATT and CDR2 SNEGSKA (reference sequence). CDR3 sequence: CSARDLGVAGGRSLSYEQYF. CDR3 coding DNA: TGCAGTGCTAGAGATCTTGGCGTAGCGGGGGGCCGATCTCTCTCCTACGAGCAGTACTTC.

This clonotype was picked up many times. Germline and junction disagree at one end, which may indicate a read error. The V gene is TRBV28, the J gene TRBJ1-3; 8 positions agree with TRBD1. Germline V CDR1 and CDR2: MDHEN, SYDVKM. CDR3 length: 12 amino acids. The CDR3 protein is CAGRGPGNTIYF. CDR3 DNA: TGTGCCGGCAGGGGGCCAGGAAACACCATATATTTT.

Only one count was recorded for this clonotype. The chain recombines TRBV6-2 or TRBV6-3 with TRBJ1-5; TRBD1 matches 7 bases. The CDR3 extends over 15 amino acids. From germline, CDR1 is MNHEY and CDR2 SVGEGT. Trimming at V came to 4 bases and at J to 2 bases, leaving 5 bases not matched to a gene. The chain's CDR3 is CASSLTRGGNQPQHF. The CDR3 bases are TGTGCCAGCAGTTTAACCAGGGGGGGCAATCAGCCCCAGCATTTT.

In its sample, this clonotype was seen many times. This chain joins TRBV2 and TRBJ2-1; 8 bases align to TRBD1. With 6 bases clipped from V and 4 bases from J, the junction kept 8 bases outside the gene matches. Germline V lookup: CDR1 SNHLY, CDR2 FYNNEI. The CDR3 totals 15 residues. CDR3 coding DNA: TGTGCCAGCAGCGCGGACAGGGCCACATACAATGAGCAGTTCTTC. Translating it yields CASSADRATYNEQFF.

The rearrangement uses TRBV10-2 and TRBJ2-1; 9 nucleotides line up with TRBD2. Trimming removed 7 bases from V and 9 bases from J; junction bases left unmatched: 10. Looked up from germline, CDR1 is WSHSY and CDR2 is SAAADI. CDR3 length equals 14 residues. This CDR3 is CASKSAGGRREQFF. Here the CDR3 DNA reads TGCGCCAGCAAGTCAGCGGGGGGCCGCCGTGAGCAGTTCTTC.

The rearrangement uses TRBV6-1 and TRBJ2-7; TRBD2 agrees at 15 bases. In germline, CDR1 is MNHNS, CDR2 SASEGT. The trim removed 6 bases at V and 2 bases at J, leaving 5 bases unmatched. The CDR3 consists of 16 residues. DNA of the CDR3: TGTGCCAGCAGCGGGACTAGCGGGGGGCCACCCTACGAGCAGTACTTC. Its translation: CASSGTSGGPPYEQYF.

This clonotype was seen a few times. V is TRBV12-3 or TRBV12-4 and J is TRBJ2-5, with unresolved D. CDR3 length: 14 residues. V was shortened by 4 bases and J by 2 bases, with 11 bases between the two germline ends. Here the CDR3 reads CASSSPPNQETQYF. CDR3 DNA: TGTGCCAGCAGTTCCCCCCCAAATCAAGAGACCCAGTACTTC.

The chain couples TRBV3-1 to TRBJ2-3; 9 bases agree with TRBD2. Germline trimming cut 3 bases from V and 6 bases from J; bases unmatched to any gene: 7. Germline CDR1 reads LGHDT; CDR2 reads YNNKEL (reference sequence). The length of the CDR3 is 15 residues. This chain's CDR3 is CASSQTSGPSDTQYF. CDR3 nucleotide sequence: TGTGCCAGCAGCCAGACTAGCGGCCCCTCGGATACGCAGTATTTT.

There are many counts of this clonotype. The chain is built from TRBV6-1 and TRBJ1-2; maybe TRBD1 (5 bases). CDR1 and CDR2 from the germline V gene are MNHNS and SASEGT. The CDR3 contains 13 residues. Trimming removed 7 bases at V and 10 bases at J, with 19 bases between. CDR3 in amino acids: CASTSSTGRSYTF. In DNA, the CDR3 is TGTGCCAGCACTTCGAGTACAGGACGCTCCTACACCTTC.

There are a few counts of this clonotype. The CDR3 nucleotides read TGTGCCAGCAGTTTTCGAATGCAGCTCGATCAGCCCCAGCATTTT. Translating it yields CASSFRMQLDQPQHF. J is TRBJ1-5 and V is TRBV12-3 or TRBV12-4; D not resolved. The CDR3 covers 15 residues. Trimming took 3 bases from V and 5 from J, leaving 14 bases between them.

The rearrangement uses TRBV5-4 and TRBJ1-1; D is unclear. CDR1 SGHNT and CDR2 YYREEE come from the germline V gene (reference sequence). V was shortened by 0 bases and J by 5 bases, with 8 bases between the two germline ends. The CDR3 loop spans 13 amino acids. CDR3 DNA: TGTGCCAGCAGCTTGGAGATGGGTACTGAAGCTTTCTTT. Translating it yields CASSLEMGTEAFF.

This clonotype has only a few counts. The chain employs TRBV6-2 or TRBV6-3 and TRBJ2-7; 7 positions agree with TRBD2. V dropped 1 base and J dropped 3; count of bases not matched to a gene: 3. This CDR3 has 14 amino acids. CDR1 and CDR2 (germline): MNHEY, SVGEGT. The CDR3 sequence: CASSYLLAYYEQYF. CDR3 DNA sequence: TGTGCCAGCAGTTACTTACTAGCGTACTACGAGCAGTACTTC.

The table lists this clonotype with a few counts. V and J are TRBV5-1 and TRBJ2-5, with TRBD2 matching over 8 bases. The CDR3 is made up of 16 amino acids. The germline V gene encodes CDR1 SGHRS and CDR2 YFSETQ. The J segment lost 4 bases and the V segment lost 1 base, leaving 9 bases of the junction unmatched. The DNA for the CDR3 is TGCGCCAGCAGCTTGAGGGCAGCGGGAGCAGTAGAGACCCAGTACTTC. As protein: CASSLRAAGAVETQYF.

This chain links TRBV6-1 with TRBJ1-6; TRBD1 aligns across 8 bases. The CDR3 length is 13 residues. Germline trimming cut 1 base from V and 13 bases from J; bases unmatched to any gene: 3. Germline-derived CDR1 and CDR2 are MNHNS and SASEGT. The CDR3 DNA sequence: TGTGCCAGCAGTGAAGTGACAGGGGCTCCCCTCCACTTT. Amino acid sequence: CASSEVTGAPLHF.

The CDR3 region is CAGSWQAPRVTKNIQYF. CDR3 nucleotide sequence: TGCGCCGGCTCTTGGCAGGCCCCTAGGGTTACCAAAAACATTCAGTACTTC. V is TRBV4-1 and J is TRBJ2-4; D remains ambiguous. V lost 11 bases and J lost 2, with 25 bases in between. This CDR3 has 17 residues. In germline, CDR1 is MGHRA, CDR2 YSYEKL.

The chain couples TRBV6-2 or TRBV6-3 to TRBJ2-1; 10 nucleotides match TRBD2. Germline-derived CDR1 and CDR2 are MNHEY and SVGEGT. The CDR3 is 15 amino acids. Trimming cost V 2 bases and J 7 bases; bases outside gene matches: 5. DNA of the CDR3: TGTGCCAGCAGTTACACTAGCGGGGTAGGTAATGAGCAGTTCTTC. Protein product: CASSYTSGVGNEQFF.

The chain links TRBV6-1 to TRBJ2-1; TRBD2 matches 8 bases. The V segment lost 6 bases and the J segment 7 bases; nucleotides outside the gene matches: 17. Germline-derived CDR1 and CDR2 are MNHNS and SASEGT. The CDR3 totals 17 residues. Written as DNA, the CDR3 is TGTGCCAGCAGCCGAACGGAGGGACTAGGGGTTAGGAATGAGCAGTTCTTC. This sequence encodes CASSRTEGLGVRNEQFF.